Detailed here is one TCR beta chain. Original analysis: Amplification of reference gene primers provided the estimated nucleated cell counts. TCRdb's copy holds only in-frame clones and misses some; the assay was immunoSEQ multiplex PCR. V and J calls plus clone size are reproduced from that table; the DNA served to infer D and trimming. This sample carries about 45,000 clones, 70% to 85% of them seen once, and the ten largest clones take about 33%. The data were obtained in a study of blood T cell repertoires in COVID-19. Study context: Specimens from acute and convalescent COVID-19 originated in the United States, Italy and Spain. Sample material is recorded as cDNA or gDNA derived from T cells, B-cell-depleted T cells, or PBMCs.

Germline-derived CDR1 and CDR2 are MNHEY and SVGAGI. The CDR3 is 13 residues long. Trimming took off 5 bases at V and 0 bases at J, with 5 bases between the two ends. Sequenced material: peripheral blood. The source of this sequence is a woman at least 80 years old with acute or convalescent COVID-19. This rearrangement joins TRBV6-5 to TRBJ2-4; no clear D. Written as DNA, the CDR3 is TGTGCCAGCAGTACAGTAGCCAAAAACATTCAGTACTTC. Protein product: CASSTVAKNIQYF.